These 8 T cell receptor beta chains were sequenced from one sample in a study of blood T cell repertoires in COVID-19. The repertoire was sequenced with immunoSEQ multiplex PCR; TCRdb's copy has only in-frame clones and lacks some. Here the sample spans 350,000 to 550,000 clones, approximately 90% being singletons. The sample was peripheral blood. The receptors shown here come from a woman aged 25 to 39 with acute or convalescent COVID-19.

This rearrangement joins TRBV4-1 to TRBJ2-7, with 12 bases aligning to TRBD2. This CDR3 is built from 17 residues. The germline CDR1 and CDR2 sequences are MGHRA and YSYEKL. After removal of 4 bases from V and 0 bases from J, the junction contained 7 bases not matched to a gene. The CDR3 loop is CASSPTSGGLSSYEQYF. In DNA form, the CDR3 reads TGCGCCAGCAGCCCGACTAGCGGGGGCCTGAGCTCCTACGAGCAGTACTTC.

V and J are TRBV7-2 and TRBJ2-1, with TRBD2 matching 8 bases. Germline CDR1 SGHTA, CDR2 FQGNSA. Losses at the gene ends were 3 bases for V and 12 bases for J; bases not matched to a gene: 7. This CDR3 spans 13 amino acids. CDR3: CASSLATSGRQFF. The CDR3 nucleotides read TGTGCCAGCAGCTTGGCTACTAGCGGCCGGCAGTTCTTC. Full variable domain (remainder filled in from reference TRBV7-2 and TRBJ2-1): GAGVSQSPSNKVTEKGKDVELRCDPISGHTALYWYRQSLGQGLEFLIYFQGNSAPDKSGLPSDRFSAERTGGSVSTLTIQRTQQEDSAVYLCASSLATSGRQFFGPGTRLTVL.

V and J are TRBV29-1 and TRBJ2-7; D possibly corresponds to TRBD1 (5 bases). Germline V gene sequence: CDR1 SQVTM, CDR2 ANQGSEA. Trimming cost V 7 bases and J 0 bases, with 10 bases left between them. CDR3 length equals 12 residues. The CDR3 spells CSAQGFSYEQYF. As DNA, the CDR3 is TGCAGCGCTCAGGGCTTCTCCTACGAGCAGTACTTC.

In this sample, this clone turned up once. The chain recombines TRBV11-2 with TRBJ2-3; D might be TRBD2 (7 bases). Germline V gene sequence: CDR1 SGHAT, CDR2 FQNNGV. The CDR3 has 15 amino acids. The V end was cut by 5 bases, the J end by 3 bases, with 15 bases between. The CDR3 DNA is TGTGCCAGCAGCACCTGGGGGGGCCCTACAGATACGCAGTATTTT. Translation: CASSTWGGPTDTQYF. Full variable domain (missing parts from reference TRBV11-2 and TRBJ2-3): EAGVAQSPRYKIIEKRQSVAFWCNPISGHATLYWYQQILGQGPKLLIQFQNNGVVDDSQLPKDRFSAERLKGVDSTLKIQPAKLEDSAVYLCASSTWGGPTDTQYFGPGTRLTVL.

This chain's CDR3 is CASSHRPGRTGGDEQYF. Here the CDR3 DNA reads TGTGCCAGCAGCCATCGACCCGGAAGAACAGGGGGCGACGAGCAGTACTTC. The V call is TRBV14, the J call TRBJ2-7; 9 positions agree with TRBD1. The V and J ends lost 3 bases and 5 bases, in that order; junction bases with no gene match: 14. This CDR3 is 17 amino acids long. Germline CDR1 and CDR2: SGHDN and FVKESK.

This chain links TRBV5-1 with TRBJ2-3; TRBD1 matches at 7 bases. The CDR3 has 15 amino acids. Unmatched junction bases numbered 3, after V lost 2 bases and J lost 0 bases. Germline CDR1 SGHRS, CDR2 YFSETQ. CDR3 sequence reads: CASSFRGHSTDTQYF. The CDR3, as DNA: TGCGCCAGCAGCTTTAGGGGGCATAGCACAGATACGCAGTATTTT.

The chain has TRBV27 and TRBJ2-7; TRBD2 might be the D (6 bases). Germline CDR1 MNHEY, CDR2 SMNVEV (reference sequence). The CDR3 has 14 residues. Trimming took 6 bases from V and 4 from J, leaving 16 bases between them. The CDR3 reads CASSHWGELYEQYF. DNA for the CDR3: TGTGCCAGCAGCCACTGGGGGGAATTGTACGAGCAGTACTTC.

This chain uses TRBV4-1 with TRBJ2-2; TRBD2 is a possible D gene (5 bases). The V end was cut by 2 bases, the J end by 7 bases, with 14 bases between. The CDR3 is 15 residues long. Germline V gene sequence: CDR1 MGHRA, CDR2 YSYEKL. In DNA, the CDR3 is TGCGCCAGCAGCCAACAAGGAGAGGGTGGCGGGGAGCTGTTTTTT. Residues: CASSQQGEGGGELFF.